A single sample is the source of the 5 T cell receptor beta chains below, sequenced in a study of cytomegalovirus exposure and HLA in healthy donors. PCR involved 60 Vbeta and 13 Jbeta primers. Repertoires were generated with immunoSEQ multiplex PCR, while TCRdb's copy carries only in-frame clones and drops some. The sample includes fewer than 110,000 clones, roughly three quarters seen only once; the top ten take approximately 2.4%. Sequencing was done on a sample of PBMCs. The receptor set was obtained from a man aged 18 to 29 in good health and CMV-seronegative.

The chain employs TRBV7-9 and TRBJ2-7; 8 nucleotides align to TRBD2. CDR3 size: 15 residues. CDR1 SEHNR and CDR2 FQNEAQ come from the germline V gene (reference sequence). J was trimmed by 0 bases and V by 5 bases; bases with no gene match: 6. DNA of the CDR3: TGTGCCAGCAGCACTAGCGGCTACATCTCCTACGAGCAGTACTTC. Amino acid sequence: CASSTSGYISYEQYF.

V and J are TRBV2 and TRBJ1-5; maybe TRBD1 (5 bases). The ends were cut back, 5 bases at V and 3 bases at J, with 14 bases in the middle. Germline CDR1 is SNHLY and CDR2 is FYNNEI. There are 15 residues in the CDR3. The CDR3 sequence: CASSPWGGDNQPQHF. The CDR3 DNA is TGTGCCAGCAGTCCCTGGGGGGGAGACAATCAGCCCCAGCATTTT.

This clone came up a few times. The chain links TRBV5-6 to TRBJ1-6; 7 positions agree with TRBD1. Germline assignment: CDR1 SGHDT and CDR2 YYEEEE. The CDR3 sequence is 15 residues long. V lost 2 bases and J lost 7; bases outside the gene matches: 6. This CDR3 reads CASSFGDRENSPLHF. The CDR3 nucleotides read TGTGCCAGCAGCTTCGGAGACAGGGAAAATTCACCCCTCCACTTT.

The CDR3 reads CASSQGGWGGRSGELFF. Here the CDR3 DNA reads TGTGCCAGCAGCCAAGGGGGGTGGGGGGGGAGGTCCGGGGAGCTGTTTTTT. The chain combines TRBV4-2 with TRBJ2-2; the match to TRBD2 covers 7 bases. CDR1 and CDR2 (germline): LGHNA, YNFKEQ. The length of the CDR3 is 17 residues. The V gene end was trimmed by 1 base and the J gene end by 6 bases; junction bases not matched to a gene: 11.

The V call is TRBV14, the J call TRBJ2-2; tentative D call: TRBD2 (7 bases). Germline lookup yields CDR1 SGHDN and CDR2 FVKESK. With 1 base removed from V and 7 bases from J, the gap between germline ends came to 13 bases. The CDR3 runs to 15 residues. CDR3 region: CASSQAAGAGGELFF. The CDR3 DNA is TGTGCCAGCAGCCAAGCCGCGGGGGCTGGCGGGGAGCTGTTTTTT.